This T cell receptor beta chain was sequenced during a study of vaccination effects on CD4 cells after COVID-19. As for the study in general: The second dose preceded post-vaccine samples by a median of 72 days.

Data came from immunoSEQ multiplex PCR; TCRdb stores just in-frame clones and leaves some out. The table has fewer than 90,000 clones, more than 60% seen once; the top ten hold roughly 1.2%. This clone was counted only a few times. The antigen remains unidentified. This CDR3 contains 15 residues. With 0 bases removed from V and 7 bases from J, the gap between germline ends came to 14 bases. From germline, CDR1 is SGDLS and CDR2 YYNGEE. Peptide-pool stimulation followed by sequencing identified expanded antigen-specific CD4+ clonotypes in the ViraFEST assay. The culture ran for around ten days before CD4+ T cells were isolated. Vaccine administered to participants consisted of two doses of either BNT162b2 or mRNA-1273. Nucleocapsid antibodies were negative in the vaccine recipients, who had never had SARS-CoV-2 infection.

This specimen was CD4+ T cells from PBMCs cultured with HCoV-OC43 spike peptides, taken after COVID-19 vaccination. Subset specified: HCoV-OC43 spike overlapping peptide pool stimulation. The sequence derives from a human donor who received a COVID-19 vaccine. The rearrangement links TRBV9 to TRBJ1-5; no definite D call. DNA for the CDR3: TGTGCCAGCAGCGTAGATCCGGGAAGAGGGCAGCCCCAGCATTTT. Its protein is CASSVDPGRGQPQHF.